The clone carrying this T cell receptor (beta chain) was counted only a few times. Its antigen is as yet unknown. This sample was included in a study of cytomegalovirus exposure and HLA in healthy donors. Study-level results: Confirmation was obtained in vitro that three CMV-associated chains are specific for CMV antigens.

V lost 5 bases, J lost 4 bases, and 16 bases stayed unmatched. Germline V gives CDR1 SEHNR, CDR2 FQNEAQ (reference sequence). This CDR3 has 17 amino acids. PCR involved 60 Vbeta and 13 Jbeta primers. Method: immunoSEQ multiplex PCR; TCRdb's copy keeps in-frame clones and lacks some. The data show about 150,000 clones, with 60% to 85% seen just once and around 3.1% held by the top ten. The chain joins TRBV7-9 to TRBJ2-7; 8 bases line up with TRBD2. The material sequenced was PBMCs. The clonotype was recovered from a woman in her forties or fifties in good health and CMV-seropositive. CDR3 residues: CASSLYGGSGAPYEQYF. The CDR3 region has the DNA TGTGCCAGCAGCCTCTACGGGGGTAGCGGGGCACCTTACGAGCAGTACTTC.